This entry concerns a single T cell receptor (beta chain). Its antigen is currently unknown. The CDR3 extends over 15 amino acids. V was cut by 5 bases and J by 4 bases, with 17 bases left in between. Germline-derived CDR1 and CDR2 are SEHNR and FQNEAQ (reference sequence). This PCR relied on a set of 60 Vbeta primers and 13 Jbeta primers. This table comes from immunoSEQ multiplex PCR, and its TCRdb copy is limited to in-frame clones, with some not included. The sample holds 150,000 to 200,000 clones, roughly 80% seen once. This entry is derived from a study of cytomegalovirus exposure and HLA in healthy donors. Whole-study context: HLA-typed donors were the source of approximately 85 million unique TCRs, which an early data release held.

Study results and limitations: Sequencing had likely introduced a cluster of highly shared sequence variants as an artifact. As was reported, the HLA-A and HLA-B alleles of most subjects were accurately predicted from TCR beta sequences.

This rearrangement joins TRBV7-9 to TRBJ1-1; no clear D. The sequencing sample was made of PBMCs. The TCR was taken from a woman aged 30 to 39 in good health and CMV-seropositive. CDR3 sequence reads: CASSLGDLMGTEAFF. CDR3 coding DNA: TGTGCCAGCAGCCTCGGGGATCTCATGGGCACTGAAGCTTTCTTT.